This T cell receptor (beta chain) derives from a study of cytomegalovirus exposure and HLA in healthy donors. Study-level points and caveats: It was reportedly the case that the classifier diagnosed cytomegalovirus status with high specificity and sensitivity.

PCR employed 60 Vbeta and 13 Jbeta primers. Clones were read by immunoSEQ multiplex PCR, and TCRdb kept only the in-frame ones, dropping some. This sample carries around 170,000 clones, about 85% of them seen once, and the ten largest clones take approximately 3.8%. CDR1 is SEHNR, CDR2 FQNEAQ, per germline (reference sequence). There are 14 residues in the CDR3. The V gene lost 1 base and the J gene lost 4 bases, with 10 bases spanning the gap. As regards this clone: Its antigen remains unidentified.

The sequencing sample was made of PBMCs. The chain combines TRBV7-9 with TRBJ1-1; tentative D call: TRBD1 (5 bases). This receptor was obtained from a middle-aged man in good health and CMV-seronegative. The CDR3 DNA is TGTGCCAGCAGCTTAGAGGGGAAGGGCACTGAAGCTTTCTTT. Protein: CASSLEGKGTEAFF.